These 24 T cell receptor beta chains share one sample of origin, sequenced in a study of blood T cell repertoires in COVID-19. Assay used: immunoSEQ multiplex PCR; TCRdb lists only in-frame clones, some missing. Of 60,000 to 75,000 clones listed, roughly 85% are singletons. Input material: peripheral blood. These receptors all stem from a human donor in a cohort sampled during active COVID-19.

This sequence joins TRBV7-2 and TRBJ2-7, with D perhaps TRBD2 (7 bases). Trimming stripped 0 bases from V and 5 bases from J, with 14 bases between. CDR1 is SGHTA, CDR2 FQGNSA, per germline. The CDR3 is 15 amino acids. CDR3 sequence (DNA): TGTGCCAGCAGCTTAGCCGGGGGGCGCGGGGACGAGCAGTACTTC. Its translation: CASSLAGGRGDEQYF.

The CDR3 reads CASSLTLGQNYGYTF. CDR3 bases: TGTGCCAGCAGCTTAACCCTTGGACAGAACTATGGCTACACCTTC. The chain is built from TRBV7-2 and TRBJ1-2, with TRBD1 as a possible D gene (6 bases). Trimming took off 2 bases at V and 2 bases at J, with 12 bases between the two ends. CDR1 and CDR2 from the germline V gene are SGHTA and FQGNSA. The CDR3 runs 15 residues.

The chain links TRBV20-1 to TRBJ1-6; 9 bases align to TRBD1. Germline assignment: CDR1 DFQATT and CDR2 SNEGSKA (reference sequence). V lost 3 bases and J lost 3; bases outside the gene matches: 15. The CDR3 spans 19 residues. The CDR3 here is CSASPRGTGPLLYNSPLHF. For the CDR3, the DNA is TGCAGTGCTAGTCCTAGGGGGACAGGGCCCCTTCTCTATAATTCACCCCTCCACTTT.

The chain has TRBV5-1 and TRBJ2-2; TRBD2 might be the D (6 bases). Germline CDR1 reads SGHRS; CDR2 reads YFSETQ. Trimming took off 0 bases at V and 5 bases at J, with 14 bases between the two ends. This CDR3 has 16 amino acids. The CDR3 DNA is TGCGCCAGCAGCTTGGGGCGGGGCCTTGGGACCGGGGAGCTGTTTTTT. Its translation is CASSLGRGLGTGELFF.

This chain joins TRBV18 and TRBJ2-3; D gene uncertain. This CDR3 spans 15 amino acids. Trimming removed 2 bases at V and 4 bases at J, with 13 bases between. CDR1 and CDR2 from the germline V gene are KGHSH and LQKENI. CDR3 sequence reads: CASSPLPLSSDTQYF. The DNA of the CDR3 is TGTGCCAGCTCACCATTACCACTAAGTTCAGATACGCAGTATTTT.

V and J are TRBV4-3 and TRBJ2-5; TRBD2 matches at 10 bases. With 0 bases clipped from V and 5 bases from J, the junction kept 9 bases outside the gene matches. The CDR3 length is 17 residues. The germline V gene encodes CDR1 LGHNA and CDR2 YSLEER. CDR3 in amino acids: CASSQDLRTAGGETQYF. CDR3 in DNA: TGCGCCAGCAGCCAAGATTTGAGGACAGCGGGGGGGGAGACCCAGTACTTC.

The chain recombines TRBV24-1 with TRBJ1-3, with D unclear. The germline V gene encodes CDR1 KGHDR and CDR2 SFDVKD. V gave up 7 bases and J gave up 4 bases, with 10 bases separating them. The CDR3 totals 13 residues. Here the CDR3 reads CATRRAAGNTIYF. CDR3 bases: TGTGCCACCAGGAGGGCTGCCGGAAACACCATATATTTT.

The CDR3 loop reads CASSGTRPRDEQFF. CDR3 bases: TGTGCCAGCAGCGGTACGCGACCCAGGGATGAGCAGTTCTTC. The rearrangement links TRBV5-8 to TRBJ2-1, with a possible D match to TRBD1 (5 bases). Germline V gene data show CDR1 as SGHTS and CDR2 as YDEGEE. The CDR3 sequence is 14 residues long. The V and J ends lost 4 bases and 8 bases respectively, with 16 bases between them.

This clone occurred once. The chain is built from TRBV4-3 and TRBJ2-7, with 8 bases lining up with TRBD1. Germline-derived CDR1 and CDR2 are LGHNA and YSLEER. The CDR3 is 16 amino acids. The V segment lost 0 bases and the J segment 2 bases; nucleotides outside the gene matches: 6. The CDR3 DNA reads TGCGCCAGCAGCCAAGATGCAGGGGGCACTCCCTACGAGCAGTACTTC. Its protein product is CASSQDAGGTPYEQYF.

The chain combines TRBV4-2 with TRBJ2-7; 7 bases agree with TRBD1. V trimming: 0 bases; J trimming: 6 bases; junction bases outside the gene matches: 8. The CDR3 spans 15 residues. Germline CDR1 LGHNA, CDR2 YNFKEQ. The chain's CDR3 is CASSQDLLDRREQYF. The CDR3 DNA is TGTGCCAGCAGCCAAGACCTCCTGGACAGGCGCGAGCAGTACTTC.

This sequence joins TRBV7-2 and TRBJ2-3, with D hard to call. The CDR3 covers 14 residues. The germline V gene has CDR1 SGHTA and CDR2 FQGNSA. V was shortened by 6 bases and J by 5 bases, with 15 bases between the two germline ends. CDR3 in amino acids: CASRSQWSQDTQYF. CDR3 DNA: TGTGCCAGCAGGTCACAGTGGTCACAAGATACGCAGTATTTT.

The chain joins TRBV6-4 to TRBJ1-1; D possibly corresponds to TRBD1 (6 bases). CDR1 MRHNA and CDR2 SNTAGT come from the germline V gene. The CDR3 covers 13 residues. Deletions cut 8 bases from V and 4 bases from J, with 14 bases between. The CDR3 spells CASHSGGCTEAFF. The CDR3 DNA reads TGTGCCAGCCATTCGGGGGGCTGCACTGAAGCTTTCTTT.

The J gene is TRBJ2-1, the V gene TRBV10-3; maybe TRBD2 (5 bases). The CDR3 sequence is 13 residues long. V lost 4 bases and J lost 5, with 9 bases in between. The V gene's germline CDR1 is ENHRY and CDR2 SYGVKD. The DNA of the CDR3 is TGTGCCATCAGTGTAGTGGGAGACAATGAGCAGTTCTTC. Protein sequence: CAISVVGDNEQFF.

The genes are TRBV18 and TRBJ2-2; the D gene is possibly TRBD1 (6 bases). Per germline, CDR1 KGHSH and CDR2 LQKENI. The V gene lost 5 bases and the J gene lost 5 bases, with 9 bases spanning the gap. This CDR3 has 13 residues. The CDR3 reads CASSSGETGELFF. DNA for the CDR3: TGTGCCAGCTCATCAGGGGAGACCGGGGAGCTGTTTTTT.

The chain couples TRBV12-3 or TRBV12-4 to TRBJ1-5; TRBD1 agrees at 8 bases. CDR3 length: 13 amino acids. J lost 9 bases, V lost 4 bases, and 5 bases had no gene match. The CDR3 sequence is CASSSDRDAPQHF. For the CDR3, the DNA is TGTGCCAGCAGTTCGGACAGGGACGCGCCCCAGCATTTT.

CDR3 DNA: TGTGCCAGCAGCTACAGATCTTTTTATGGCTACACCTTC. Residues: CASSYRSFYGYTF. The chain is built from TRBV7-2 and TRBJ1-2; D is unclear. The germline V gene encodes CDR1 SGHTA and CDR2 FQGNSA. The CDR3 spans 13 residues. The V and J ends lost 4 bases and 5 bases respectively, with 11 bases between them.

V gene TRBV24-1 combines with J gene TRBJ2-1; 10 bases line up with TRBD1. Germline CDR1 reads KGHDR; CDR2 reads SFDVKD. V dropped 3 bases and J dropped 1; count of bases not matched to a gene: 5. This CDR3 has 17 amino acids. The CDR3 region is CATSDPPGQGSYNEQFF. The CDR3 coding sequence is TGTGCCACCAGTGATCCTCCGGGACAGGGGTCCTACAATGAGCAGTTCTTC.

This clone occurred a few times. CDR3: CASSIQGTNYGYTF. The CDR3 bases are TGTGCCAGTAGTATCCAGGGAACTAACTATGGCTACACCTTC. The chain combines TRBV19 with TRBJ1-2; a possible D gene is TRBD1 (5 bases). Germline V lookup: CDR1 LNHDA, CDR2 SQIVND (reference sequence). This CDR3 contains 14 residues. Trimming shortened V by 3 bases and J by 0 bases, and 8 bases separated the two germline ends.

The genes are TRBV7-8 and TRBJ2-1; 11 positions agree with TRBD2. V dropped 4 bases and J dropped 9; count of bases not matched to a gene: 8. The germline CDR1 and CDR2 sequences are SGHVS and FQNEAQ. The CDR3 is 15 amino acids. This chain's CDR3 is CASSSLAGGLGEQFF. The CDR3 nucleotides read TGTGCCAGCAGCTCCCTAGCGGGGGGCCTCGGTGAGCAGTTCTTC. Based on the CDR3 plus reference TRBV7-8 and TRBJ2-1, the full variable domain is GAGVSQSPRYKVAKRGQDVALRCDPISGHVSLFWYQQALGQGPEFLTYFQNEAQLDKSGLPSDRFFAERPEGSVSTLKIQRTQQEDSAVYLCASSSLAGGLGEQFFGPGTRLTVL.

The rearrangement uses TRBV27 and TRBJ2-7; TRBD1 is a possible D gene (6 bases). This CDR3 is 12 amino acids long. V lost 5 bases to trimming and J lost 9 bases, with 14 bases between them. CDR1 is MNHEY and CDR2 is SMNVEV in the germline V gene (reference sequence). The CDR3 protein is CASSPPGGMQYF. The DNA for the CDR3 is TGTGCCAGCAGTCCCCCTGGGGGCATGCAGTACTTC.

The chain recombines TRBV19 with TRBJ2-2; 8 bases agree with TRBD2. The CDR3 has 15 amino acids. The germline CDR1 and CDR2 sequences are LNHDA and SQIVND (reference sequence). V was pared by 7 bases and J by 2 bases, with 6 bases of the junction left unmatched. CDR3 in amino acids: CASTAGGHNTGELFF. DNA of the CDR3: TGTGCCAGTACCGCGGGGGGCCATAACACCGGGGAGCTGTTTTTT. Combining the CDR3 with reference TRBV19 and TRBJ2-2 gives the whole variable domain DGGITQSPKYLFRKEGQNVTLSCEQNLNHDAMYWYRQDPGQGLRLIYYSQIVNDFQKGDIAEGYSVSREKKESFPLTVTSAQKNPTAFYLCASTAGGHNTGELFFGEGSRLTVL.

The CDR3 DNA is TGCGCCAGCAGCTTGGACAGTAACTATGGCTACACCTTC. This sequence encodes CASSLDSNYGYTF. The chain combines TRBV5-1 with TRBJ1-2; no definite D call. Germline V gives CDR1 SGHRS, CDR2 YFSETQ. This CDR3 is built from 13 residues. V was shortened by 0 bases and J by 1 base, with 4 bases between the two germline ends.

The chain employs TRBV12-3 or TRBV12-4 and TRBJ2-5; TRBD1 agrees at 9 bases. The CDR3 is 13 residues long. V dropped 5 bases and J dropped 4; count of bases not matched to a gene: 2. The CDR3 sequence: CASSPGQGETQYF. CDR3 coding DNA: TGTGCCAGCAGTCCGGGACAGGGAGAGACCCAGTACTTC.

V is TRBV18 and J is TRBJ2-2; the match to TRBD2 covers 9 bases. This CDR3 has 19 amino acids. V shed 0 bases and J 5 bases; nucleotides not matched to a gene: 13. The germline V gene encodes CDR1 KGHSH and CDR2 LQKENI. This chain's CDR3 is CASSPPRGRVAGVTGELFF. The CDR3 DNA sequence: TGTGCCAGCTCACCACCCCGCGGGAGGGTAGCGGGGGTTACCGGGGAGCTGTTTTTT.